The clone carrying this T cell receptor beta chain was recorded a few times. Antigen: not known. The data were obtained in a study of healthy donors' naive CD4 and CD8 T cells. Study details: All functional IMGT TCR alpha variants were covered by new primers. General study findings and limits: A reported CD4+/CD8+ bias affected most V and J genes in naive cells. Positive CDR3 charge linked to CD4+ cells, negative to CD8+ cells.

Each TCR library used 400 to 600 ng of total RNA and a linear amplification protocol. TCRdb re-called the reads through MiXCR, storing one row per CDR3 protein. The profile covers about 180,000 distinct CDR3 sequences, with about 76% appearing a single time and about 2.4% taken by the ten largest. V was cut by 3 bases and J by 2 bases, with 10 bases left in between. This CDR3 is 13 amino acids long. Germline lookup yields CDR1 SQVTM and CDR2 ANQGSEA. Sequences were obtained from naive CD4+ and CD8+ T cells sorted from blood, pooled from several donors. The chain employs TRBV29-1 and TRBJ1-2; unclear D gene. This clonotype was obtained from a pool of human donors in good health; the sample pools cells from several healthy donors. The CDR3 bases are TGCAGCGTTGAGCGGAGGGAAAACTATGGCTACACCTTC. Its translation is CSVERRENYGYTF.